This entry lists 10 T cell receptor beta chains sequenced from one sample in a study of T cells in Graves' hyperthyroidism and ophthalmopathy (dated by TCRdb to the late 2010s). Preparation of the library involved multiplex PCR. Sequencing used an Illumina HiSeq 2000. The TCR beta CDR3 regions were amplified from RNA transcripts. For the first round of RT-PCR on the TCR CDR3, the HTBI primer set was used together with the Qiagen OneStep RT-PCR kit. The raw public data were reprocessed by TCRdb itself: fastp quality trimming at Q25, MiXCR clonotype calling, in-frame beta chains only. Each record represents a unique CDR3 protein, reported with the most common genes and DNA among its rows. The sample data list about 520,000 distinct CDR3 sequences, and around 22% of these were observed just once. Roughly 10% of the sample comes from the top ten. Sequencing was done on a sample of blood. These receptor sequences come from a woman aged 25 to 45 with Graves' ophthalmopathy.

Concerning this clonotype itself: The junction differs from germline at one of its ends, possibly a read error. CDR3 sequence: CASSDGTAGGNIKYF. DNA of the CDR3: TGTGCCAGCAGCGACGGGACAGCGGGGGGAAACATTAAGTACTTC. V usage is TRBV6-1 and J usage is TRBJ2-4, with TRBD2 matching over 9 bases. CDR3 length: 15 amino acids. From germline, CDR1 is MNHNS and CDR2 SASEGT.

This clonotype has ten or more counts. The gene calls are TRBV11-1 and TRBJ1-1; D gene unclear. The CDR3 sequence is 16 residues long. The V end lost 8 bases, the J end lost 5 bases, and 24 bases lay between the germline ends. Germline V CDR1 and CDR2: SGHAT, FQDESV (reference sequence). CDR3 DNA: TGTGCCAGCGGAGTGCTTAGTTCCCTAAAGGTAACTGAAGCTTTCTTT. Amino acids: CASGVLSSLKVTEAFF.

The chain employs TRBV11-3 and TRBJ2-5, with 9 bases fitting TRBD1. The length of the CDR3 is 16 residues. The germline V gene encodes CDR1 SGHNT and CDR2 YENEEA. The V and J ends lost 1 base and 5 bases, in that order; junction bases with no gene match: 8. The CDR3 sequence is CASSLGTGVRAETQYF. In DNA, the CDR3 is TGTGCCAGCAGCTTAGGGACAGGGGTTCGCGCGGAGACCCAGTACTTC.

This clonotype has ten or more counts. This chain links TRBV19 with TRBJ1-5; perhaps TRBD1 as D (5 bases). Germline V gene lookup returns CDR1 LNHDA and CDR2 SQIVND (reference sequence). The length of the CDR3 is 14 residues. V was pared by 5 bases and J by 3 bases, with 11 bases between. CDR3 amino acids: CASSLSTDNQPQHF. The CDR3 DNA is TGTGCCAGTAGTTTGTCGACAGACAATCAGCCCCAGCATTTT.

This clonotype was recorded at least ten times. This chain links TRBV28 with TRBJ1-5; D is perhaps TRBD1 (5 bases). The CDR3 contains 17 residues. The germline V gene encodes CDR1 MDHEN and CDR2 SYDVKM. V lost 2 bases, J lost 2 bases, and 16 bases lay in between. CDR3: CASSLGGEGMGNQPQHF. In DNA, the CDR3 is TGTGCCAGCAGTTTAGGGGGAGAAGGCATGGGCAATCAGCCCCAGCATTTT.

In its sample, this clonotype was seen many times. The chain employs TRBV15 and TRBJ2-5; perhaps TRBD1 as D (5 bases). Per the germline V gene, CDR1 is LNHNV and CDR2 is YYDKDF (reference sequence). Trimming removed 0 bases at V and 7 bases at J, with 15 bases between. The CDR3 consists of 15 residues. The CDR3: CATSRDPDRARTQYF. The CDR3 coding sequence is TGTGCCACCAGCAGAGATCCCGACAGAGCGAGGACCCAGTACTTC.

This clonotype was detected ten times or more. The chain has TRBV6-2 or TRBV6-3 and TRBJ2-7; no clear D gene. The germline V gene has CDR1 MNHEY and CDR2 SVGEGT. The CDR3 is made up of 12 amino acids. V was pared by 4 bases and J by 4 bases, with 8 bases between. Here the CDR3 reads CASSSSRYEQYF. The CDR3 DNA follows: TGTGCCAGCAGTTCCTCGAGGTACGAGCAGTACTTC.

This clonotype has a count of ten or more. V is TRBV5-1 and J is TRBJ1-1, with a tentative D call TRBD1 (5 bases). The V and J ends lost 3 bases and 0 bases respectively, with 9 bases between them. CDR1 SGHRS and CDR2 YFSETQ come from the germline V gene. There are 14 residues in the CDR3. Here the CDR3 reads CASSSGPLNTEAFF. CDR3 coding DNA: TGCGCCAGCAGCTCGGGACCGCTGAACACTGAAGCTTTCTTT.

Only a few counts were recorded for this clonotype. The chain combines TRBV7-9 with TRBJ1-2; D might be TRBD1 (5 bases). The germline CDR1 and CDR2 sequences are SEHNR and FQNEAQ (reference sequence). The V end was cut by 3 bases, the J end by 2 bases, with 10 bases between. The CDR3 is 14 residues long. CDR3 nucleotide sequence: TGTGCCAGCAGCTTTTCGGGGGGGAACTATGGCTACACCTTC. As protein: CASSFSGGNYGYTF.

This clonotype has ten or more counts. The chain is built from TRBV6-5 and TRBJ2-5; 8 bases match TRBD1. The CDR3 contains 13 residues. V was pared by 4 bases and J by 7 bases, with 5 bases of the junction left unmatched. The germline gives CDR1 MNHEY, CDR2 SVGAGI. The DNA for the CDR3 is TGTGCCAGCAGTTCACAGGGGGACCGGACCCAGTACTTC. Its protein is CASSSQGDRTQYF.